Shown below are 26 T cell receptor beta chains from a single sample sequenced in a study of blood T cell repertoires in COVID-19 (dated by TCRdb to 2018 to 2021). The library was prepared using the immunoSEQ multiplex PCR assay. In its TCRdb copy, this immuneACCESS table keeps in-frame sequences only and misses some clones. Where compared with another copy, unresolved V genes explain less than half of these, and the others have no known cause. The sample data list about 430,000 clones, and around nine tenths of these were observed just once. The biggest ten clones account for 1.4% to 1.5% of the sample. Sample: PBMCs or T cells enriched from blood (not recorded which). The receptors originated from a woman younger than 35 who had been exposed to COVID-19.

The J gene is TRBJ2-3, the V gene TRBV11-2, with 8 nucleotides matching TRBD2. Germline-derived CDR1 and CDR2 are SGHAT and FQNNGV. This CDR3 has 15 amino acids. V dropped 4 bases and J dropped 0; count of bases not matched to a gene: 3. The CDR3 DNA follows: TGTGCCAGCAGCTGGACTAGCCGAAGCACAGATACGCAGTATTTT. This encodes CASSWTSRSTDTQYF. The full variable domain, with the rest looked up from reference TRBV11-2 and TRBJ2-3, is EAGVAQSPRYKIIEKRQSVAFWCNPISGHATLYWYQQILGQGPKLLIQFQNNGVVDDSQLPKDRFSAERLKGVDSTLKIQPAKLEDSAVYLCASSWTSRSTDTQYFGPGTRLTVL.

The chain uses TRBV7-6 and TRBJ2-7, with TRBD2 matching over 11 bases. There are 15 residues in the CDR3. The V and J ends lost 4 bases and 5 bases, in that order; junction bases with no gene match: 7. Germline CDR1 reads SGHVS; CDR2 reads FNYEAQ. CDR3: CASSSTSGSIHEQYF. As DNA, the CDR3 is TGTGCCAGCAGCTCAACTAGCGGGAGTATACACGAGCAGTACTTC.

This clone was detected only once. The V gene is TRBV7-9, the J gene TRBJ2-7, with 7 bases fitting TRBD1. Germline V gene data show CDR1 as SEHNR and CDR2 as FQNEAQ (reference sequence). The CDR3 runs to 14 residues. Trimming took 5 bases from V and 3 from J; bases not matched to a gene: 7. The CDR3 loop reads CASSAQGVVYEQYF. CDR3 DNA: TGTGCCAGCAGCGCGCAGGGGGTCGTCTACGAGCAGTACTTC.

V gene TRBV6-6 combines with J gene TRBJ2-7; a weak D match, TRBD2 (6 bases). The CDR3 length is 15 residues. V dropped 0 bases and J dropped 1 base, with 10 bases sitting between them. Per the germline V gene, CDR1 is MNHNY and CDR2 is SVGAGI (reference sequence). CDR3 in amino acids: CASSYSWRGSYEQYF. Written as DNA, the CDR3 is TGTGCCAGCAGTTACTCGTGGAGGGGTTCCTACGAGCAGTACTTC.

This chain connects TRBV2 to TRBJ2-1, with 9 positions matching TRBD2. This CDR3 is built from 13 residues. J gave up 15 bases and V 0 bases, and 6 bases lay outside the gene matches. The V gene's germline CDR1 is SNHLY and CDR2 FYNNEI. The CDR3 loop is CASSEANSGRPFF. The CDR3 region has the DNA TGTGCCAGCAGTGAAGCGAATAGCGGGAGACCGTTCTTC.

The chain recombines TRBV28 with TRBJ1-4, with D possibly TRBD1 on 5 matching bases. This CDR3 region has 18 residues. Trimming took off 3 bases at V and 5 bases at J, with 22 bases between the two ends. Germline V gene sequence: CDR1 MDHEN, CDR2 SYDVKM. The CDR3 DNA sequence: TGTGCCAGCAGTTTCCCCCCGCGACGGGGGGACCTCAATGAAAAACTGTTTTTT. Protein sequence: CASSFPPRRGDLNEKLFF.

The sample holds one count of this clone. This sequence joins TRBV11-2 and TRBJ1-4, with 10 bases matching TRBD1. The CDR3 is 14 amino acids. J lost 5 bases, V lost 3 bases, and 0 bases had no gene match. Germline CDR1 is SGHAT and CDR2 is FQNNGV. This chain's CDR3 is CASSLDRGNEKLFF. The DNA of the CDR3 is TGTGCCAGCAGCTTGGACAGGGGGAATGAAAAACTGTTTTTT.

The chain links TRBV6-5 to TRBJ2-3, with TRBD1 identical over 8 bases. The CDR3 consists of 13 residues. Looked up from germline, CDR1 is MNHEY and CDR2 is SVGAGI. V shed 5 bases, J shed 11 bases, and the junction held 9 bases outside the gene matches. The CDR3 DNA is TGTGCCAGCAGTCCCGATCCGGGACAGGAGCAGTATTTT. It is translated as CASSPDPGQEQYF.

The V call is TRBV5-1, the J call TRBJ2-3; 10 bases fit TRBD2. The CDR3 is 16 residues long. Germline V CDR1 and CDR2: SGHRS, YFSETQ. With 4 bases clipped from V and 4 bases from J, the junction kept 9 bases outside the gene matches. For the CDR3, the DNA is TGCGCCAGCAGCCCGCCCGAGCGGGAGGGTCCAGATACGCAGTATTTT. Protein: CASSPPEREGPDTQYF.

The chain uses TRBV13 and TRBJ2-7, with 8 bases fitting TRBD2. This CDR3 has 13 residues. The J segment lost 9 bases and the V segment lost 6 bases, leaving 10 bases of the junction unmatched. CDR1 is PRHDT and CDR2 is FYEKMQ in the germline V gene (reference sequence). For the CDR3, the DNA is TGTGCCAGCAGTCCGGGGGGGAACAATGCGCAGTACTTC. Amino acids: CASSPGGNNAQYF.

The chain carries TRBV20-1 and TRBJ2-5, with TRBD2 matching over 14 bases. The CDR3 sequence is 16 residues long. Germline V gene sequence: CDR1 DFQATT, CDR2 SNEGSKA (reference sequence). Trimming removed 3 bases from V and 5 bases from J; junction bases left unmatched: 8. The DNA of the CDR3 is TGCAGTGCTAGTGAAGGACTAGCGGGGGGAATGGAGACCCAGTACTTC. Its protein product is CSASEGLAGGMETQYF.

CDR3 in amino acids: CASSRTGSWAFF. The DNA of the CDR3 is TGTGCCAGCAGTCGGACAGGGTCGTGGGCTTTCTTT. This rearrangement joins TRBV6-6 to TRBJ1-1; 8 positions match TRBD1. V shed 5 bases, J shed 11 bases, and the junction held 7 bases outside the gene matches. This CDR3 spans 12 amino acids. CDR1 MNHNY and CDR2 SVGAGI come from the germline V gene (reference sequence).

V and J are TRBV19 and TRBJ2-7; D is possibly TRBD2 (6 bases). Trimming cost V 7 bases and J 2 bases, with 15 bases left between them. Germline V gene data show CDR1 as LNHDA and CDR2 as SQIVND (reference sequence). The length of the CDR3 is 14 residues. The CDR3 here is CASNSGSFAYEQYF. The CDR3 nucleotides are TGTGCCAGTAATTCCGGGAGTTTCGCCTACGAGCAGTACTTC.

The chain employs TRBV27 and TRBJ2-7; the match to TRBD2 covers 7 bases. Trimming at V came to 3 bases and at J to 7 bases, leaving 6 bases not matched to a gene. The CDR3 sequence is 13 residues long. Per the germline V gene, CDR1 is MNHEY and CDR2 is SMNVEV (reference sequence). CDR3 amino acids: CASSLGGTMEQYF. The CDR3 nucleotides read TGTGCCAGCAGTTTGGGAGGGACCATGGAGCAGTACTTC.

CDR3 in amino acids: CASSQERGQGSYEQYF. DNA of the CDR3: TGCGCCAGCAGCCAGGAAAGGGGACAGGGAAGCTACGAGCAGTACTTC. The gene calls are TRBV4-3 and TRBJ2-7; 9 bases fit TRBD1. V dropped 3 bases and J dropped 3; count of bases not matched to a gene: 9. In germline, CDR1 is LGHNA, CDR2 YSLEER. The CDR3 loop spans 16 amino acids.

A single count supports this clone. The chain is built from TRBV6-2 or TRBV6-3 and TRBJ2-1, with 10 bases that match TRBD2. V was pared by 4 bases and J by 8 bases, with 14 bases of the junction left unmatched. This CDR3 spans 17 amino acids. Germline V gene sequence: CDR1 MNHEY, CDR2 SVGEGT. CDR3 sequence (DNA): TGTGCCAGCAGTTCTAGCGGGAGAGCTATAATTGCGGATGAGCAGTTCTTC. Translation gives CASSSSGRAIIADEQFF.

The J gene is TRBJ2-7, the V gene TRBV10-1; 8 nucleotides line up with TRBD1. With V trimmed by 3 bases and J by 3 bases, 4 bases remained unmatched. Germline V gives CDR1 WNHNN, CDR2 SYGVQD (reference sequence). The CDR3 loop spans 14 amino acids. The chain's CDR3 is CASSEGQGFYEQYF. The CDR3, as DNA: TGCGCCAGCAGTGAAGGACAGGGATTCTACGAGCAGTACTTC.

The sample holds one count of this clone. The chain joins TRBV7-2 to TRBJ2-1, with 14 bases fitting TRBD2. The V segment lost 5 bases and the J segment 1 base; nucleotides outside the gene matches: 7. The CDR3 runs 18 residues. CDR1 and CDR2 (germline): SGHTA, FQGNSA. The CDR3, as DNA: TGTGCCAGCAGCACGGGACTAGCGGGAGACATATCCTACAATGAGCAGTTCTTC. It specifies CASSTGLAGDISYNEQFF. Looking up the rest from reference TRBV7-2 and TRBJ2-1 gives the full variable domain: GAGVSQSPSNKVTEKGKDVELRCDPISGHTALYWYRQSLGQGLEFLIYFQGNSAPDKSGLPSDRFSAERTGGSVSTLTIQRTQQEDSAVYLCASSTGLAGDISYNEQFFGPGTRLTVL.

This chain joins TRBV28 and TRBJ2-7, with D maybe TRBD1 (5 bases). The CDR3 runs 15 residues. Trimming shortened V by 4 bases and J by 2 bases, and 15 bases separated the two germline ends. Germline CDR1 reads MDHEN; CDR2 reads SYDVKM. The CDR3 spells CASSSQGKPPYEQYF. The CDR3 nucleotides read TGTGCCAGCAGTTCTCAGGGTAAACCACCCTACGAGCAGTACTTC.

This chain connects TRBV3-1 (or the pseudogene TRBV3-2) to TRBJ1-5, with unresolved D. The length of the CDR3 is 16 residues. Germline CDR1 reads LGHDT; CDR2 reads YNNKEL (reference sequence). V lost 1 base to trimming and J lost 3 bases, with 13 bases between them. This chain's CDR3 is CASSQGGLDINQPQHF. As DNA, the CDR3 is TGTGCCAGCAGCCAAGGAGGGTTGGATATCAATCAGCCCCAGCATTTT.

This sequence joins TRBV18 and TRBJ1-5; the match to TRBD1 covers 12 bases. Germline-derived CDR1 and CDR2 are KGHSH and LQKENI. The CDR3 spans 17 residues. V lost 1 base, J lost 7 bases, and 8 bases stayed unmatched. CDR3 in amino acids: CASSPQRGQGAGQPQHF. The CDR3 nucleotides read TGTGCCAGCTCACCACAGAGGGGACAGGGGGCAGGACAGCCCCAGCATTTT.

This clone was seen a few times. This chain links TRBV12-5 with TRBJ2-1, with 9 bases lining up with TRBD2. The germline V gene has CDR1 LGHNT and CDR2 FRNRAP. Trimming removed 7 bases from V and 2 bases from J; junction bases left unmatched: 6. The CDR3 totals 15 residues. CDR3: CASARAGGTYNEQFF. DNA of the CDR3: TGTGCTAGTGCTCGGGCGGGAGGGACCTACAATGAGCAGTTCTTC.

The CDR3 DNA is TGTGCCAGCAGCTTGTGGGACTTCACTGAAGCTTTCTTT. It specifies CASSLWDFTEAFF. The genes are TRBV13 and TRBJ1-1; possible D gene TRBD1, 5 bases. The CDR3 runs to 13 residues. Germline CDR1 PRHDT, CDR2 FYEKMQ (reference sequence). With 3 bases removed from V and 4 bases from J, the gap between germline ends came to 9 bases.

The gene calls are TRBV10-1 and TRBJ2-7; 11 bases are a match to TRBD2. The CDR3 loop spans 14 amino acids. J gave up 3 bases and V 5 bases, and 3 bases lay outside the gene matches. Germline V CDR1 and CDR2: WNHNN, SYGVQD (reference sequence). The CDR3 DNA reads as TGCGCCAGCAGTACTAGCGGGAGTTACTACGAGCAGTACTTC. Translation: CASSTSGSYYEQYF.

This clone was found a few times. V and J are TRBV4-1 and TRBJ1-5; weak D call: TRBD1 (6 bases). The CDR3 is 18 amino acids. V lost 0 bases, J lost 2 bases, and 17 bases lay in between. The germline V gene encodes CDR1 MGHRA and CDR2 YSYEKL. The CDR3, as DNA: TGCGCCAGCAGCCAAGAGGCGGACAGCCAGAGGGGCAATCAGCCCCAGCATTTT. Protein sequence: CASSQEADSQRGNQPQHF.

The V and J genes are TRBV10-2 and TRBJ2-5; 10 positions match TRBD2. CDR1 WSHSY and CDR2 SAAADI come from the germline V gene. Germline trimming cut 8 bases from V and 3 bases from J; bases unmatched to any gene: 6. This CDR3 spans 14 amino acids. Written as DNA, the CDR3 is TGCGCCAGCGGTTGGACTAGCGGAAAAGAGACCCAGTACTTC. Translation gives CASGWTSGKETQYF.